In its sample, the clone carrying this T cell receptor beta chain was seen many times. Antigen specificity is unknown. V lost 5 bases and J 9 bases, leaving 8 bases between the germline ends. The CDR3 is made up of 11 amino acids. Germline assignment: CDR1 MGHRA and CDR2 YSYEKL. Molecular barcoded adaptors covering alpha/delta and beta/gamma chains were used on approximately 400 ng RNA. From the reads, TCRdb called clonotypes with MiXCR, one entry per CDR3 protein. The sample lists some 62,000 distinct CDR3 sequences, approximately 14% occurring once. The data stem from a study of read filtering for tumor transcriptome and immune sequencing. About the study: Mean patient age was roughly 70 years, range about 45 to 85; approximately 18 male, some 14 female. IR-seq gave about 4 to 10.27 million TCR reads per sample; RNA-seq gave roughly 80 to 1,400. Overall study results and limits: IR-seq captured clonotypes deeper and more reliably than RNA-seq.

The V and J genes are TRBV4-1 and TRBJ2-1; D remains unclear. The origin of this receptor is a donor at least 40 years old with multiple myeloma. Material for sequencing was a population of CD138-negative cells sorted from bone marrow. The CDR3 DNA is TGCGCCAGCAGCTCCAAGGGTGAGCAGTTCTTC. Residues: CASSSKGEQFF.